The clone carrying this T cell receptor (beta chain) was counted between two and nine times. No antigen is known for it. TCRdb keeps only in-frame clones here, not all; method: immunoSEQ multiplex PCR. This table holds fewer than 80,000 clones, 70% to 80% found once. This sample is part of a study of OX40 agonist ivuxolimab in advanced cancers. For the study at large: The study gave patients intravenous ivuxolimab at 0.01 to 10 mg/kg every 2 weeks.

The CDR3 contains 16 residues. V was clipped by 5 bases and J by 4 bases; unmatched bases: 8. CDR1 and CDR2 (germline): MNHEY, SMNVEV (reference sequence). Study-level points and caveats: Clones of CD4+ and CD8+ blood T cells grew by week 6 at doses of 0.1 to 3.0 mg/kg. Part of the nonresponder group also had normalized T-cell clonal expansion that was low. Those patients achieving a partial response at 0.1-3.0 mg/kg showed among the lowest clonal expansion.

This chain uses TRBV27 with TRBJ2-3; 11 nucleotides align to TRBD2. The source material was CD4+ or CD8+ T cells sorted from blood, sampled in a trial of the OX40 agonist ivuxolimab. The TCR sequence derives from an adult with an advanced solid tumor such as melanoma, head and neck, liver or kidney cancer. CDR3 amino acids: CASSLTSGSGADTQYF. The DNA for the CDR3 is TGTGCCAGCAGTCTAACTAGCGGGAGCGGGGCAGATACGCAGTATTTT.